Listed below are T cell receptor beta chains from one sample, sequenced in a study of T cells after posttransplantation cyclophosphamide. Sequenced by immunoSEQ multiplex PCR; TCRdb stores in-frame clones only, minus some. The sample has 20,000 to 30,000 clones, none seen only once. Sequencing was done on a sample of PBMCs. These receptors originate from a woman between 50 and 59 years old in good health, CMV-negative, and a related stem cell transplant donor. Each CDR3 is given with its conserved first and last residue. The D gene is left open where the match is weak.

j_gene	v_gene	d_gene	CDR3aa
TRBJ2-7	TRBV10-3	NA	CAITAGTSPYEQYF
TRBJ1-1	TRBV7-3	NA	CASSPSSGTTEAFF
TRBJ2-3	TRBV4-2	TRBD2	CASSPPGLAGGGVAQYF
TRBJ1-1	TRBV11-2	NA	CASSLASLRGVSTEAFF
TRBJ2-7	TRBV6-1	NA	CASSAPGLHEQYF
TRBJ1-3	TRBV19	TRBD1	CASSRTGRSTGNTIYF
TRBJ2-5	TRBV6-1	TRBD1	CASSVNRGRRETQYF
TRBJ2-2	TRBV2	TRBD2	CASRGAVGGLALLSSGELFF
TRBJ2-7	TRBV5-3	TRBD2	CARSEASGMNSYEQYF
TRBJ2-4	TRBV5-1	TRBD2	CASSLEAGFEDIQYF
TRBJ2-7	TRBV7-3	TRBD1	CASSLGTGTYEQYF
TRBJ1-5	TRBV21-1	NA	CASSRGRMEPQHF
TRBJ2-6	TRBV7-3	TRBD2	CASSLSWGGLNSGANVLTF
TRBJ1-2	TRBV7-2	TRBD1	CASSAGTGVDYGYTF
TRBJ2-7	TRBV6-5	NA	CASSYQFVTGNEQYF
TRBJ1-1	TRBV18	NA	CASSPIDWNTEAFF
TRBJ1-5	TRBV7-9	NA	CASSLGGPQHF
TRBJ2-7	TRBV18	TRBD2	CASSPDAAGTRGEQYF
TRBJ2-2	TRBV27	TRBD2	CASSYLGRGGTGELFF
TRBJ1-1	TRBV6-6	NA	CASRDSGMNTEAFF